What follows describes a single T cell receptor (beta chain). This record belongs to a study of T cell responses to AZD1222 COVID-19 vaccine. Trimming took 2 bases from V and 2 from J, leaving 15 bases between them. Germline CDR1 SGHAT, CDR2 FQNNGV. CDR3 size: 16 residues. The repertoire was sequenced with immunoSEQ multiplex PCR; TCRdb's copy has only in-frame clones and lacks some. Of around 120,000 clones listed, 90% to 95% are singletons. The chain is built from TRBV11-2 and TRBJ2-5; weak D call: TRBD2 (5 bases). This sequence was found in an adult in good health. Sequences were derived from peripheral blood, sampled on day 0 of AZD1222 vaccination. For the CDR3, the DNA is TGTGCCAGCAGCTTACTCTTCGGGGAGACTCAAGAGACCCAGTACTTC. This translates into CASSLLFGETQETQYF.